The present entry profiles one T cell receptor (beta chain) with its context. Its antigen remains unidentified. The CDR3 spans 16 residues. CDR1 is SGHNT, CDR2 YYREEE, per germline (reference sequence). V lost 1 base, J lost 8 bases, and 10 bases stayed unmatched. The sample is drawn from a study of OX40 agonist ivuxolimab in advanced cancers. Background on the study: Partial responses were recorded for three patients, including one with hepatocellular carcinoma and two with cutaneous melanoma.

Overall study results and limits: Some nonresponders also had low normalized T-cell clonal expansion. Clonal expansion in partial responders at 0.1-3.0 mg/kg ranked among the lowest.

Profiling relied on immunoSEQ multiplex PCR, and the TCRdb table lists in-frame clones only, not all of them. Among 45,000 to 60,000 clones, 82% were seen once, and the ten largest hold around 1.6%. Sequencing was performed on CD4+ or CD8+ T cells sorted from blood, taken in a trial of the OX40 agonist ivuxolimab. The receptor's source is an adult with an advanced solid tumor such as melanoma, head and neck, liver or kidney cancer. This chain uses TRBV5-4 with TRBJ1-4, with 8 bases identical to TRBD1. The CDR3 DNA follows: TGTGCCAGCAGCTTGAAACAAGGACAGGGAAGAGAAAAACTGTTTTTT. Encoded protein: CASSLKQGQGREKLFF.